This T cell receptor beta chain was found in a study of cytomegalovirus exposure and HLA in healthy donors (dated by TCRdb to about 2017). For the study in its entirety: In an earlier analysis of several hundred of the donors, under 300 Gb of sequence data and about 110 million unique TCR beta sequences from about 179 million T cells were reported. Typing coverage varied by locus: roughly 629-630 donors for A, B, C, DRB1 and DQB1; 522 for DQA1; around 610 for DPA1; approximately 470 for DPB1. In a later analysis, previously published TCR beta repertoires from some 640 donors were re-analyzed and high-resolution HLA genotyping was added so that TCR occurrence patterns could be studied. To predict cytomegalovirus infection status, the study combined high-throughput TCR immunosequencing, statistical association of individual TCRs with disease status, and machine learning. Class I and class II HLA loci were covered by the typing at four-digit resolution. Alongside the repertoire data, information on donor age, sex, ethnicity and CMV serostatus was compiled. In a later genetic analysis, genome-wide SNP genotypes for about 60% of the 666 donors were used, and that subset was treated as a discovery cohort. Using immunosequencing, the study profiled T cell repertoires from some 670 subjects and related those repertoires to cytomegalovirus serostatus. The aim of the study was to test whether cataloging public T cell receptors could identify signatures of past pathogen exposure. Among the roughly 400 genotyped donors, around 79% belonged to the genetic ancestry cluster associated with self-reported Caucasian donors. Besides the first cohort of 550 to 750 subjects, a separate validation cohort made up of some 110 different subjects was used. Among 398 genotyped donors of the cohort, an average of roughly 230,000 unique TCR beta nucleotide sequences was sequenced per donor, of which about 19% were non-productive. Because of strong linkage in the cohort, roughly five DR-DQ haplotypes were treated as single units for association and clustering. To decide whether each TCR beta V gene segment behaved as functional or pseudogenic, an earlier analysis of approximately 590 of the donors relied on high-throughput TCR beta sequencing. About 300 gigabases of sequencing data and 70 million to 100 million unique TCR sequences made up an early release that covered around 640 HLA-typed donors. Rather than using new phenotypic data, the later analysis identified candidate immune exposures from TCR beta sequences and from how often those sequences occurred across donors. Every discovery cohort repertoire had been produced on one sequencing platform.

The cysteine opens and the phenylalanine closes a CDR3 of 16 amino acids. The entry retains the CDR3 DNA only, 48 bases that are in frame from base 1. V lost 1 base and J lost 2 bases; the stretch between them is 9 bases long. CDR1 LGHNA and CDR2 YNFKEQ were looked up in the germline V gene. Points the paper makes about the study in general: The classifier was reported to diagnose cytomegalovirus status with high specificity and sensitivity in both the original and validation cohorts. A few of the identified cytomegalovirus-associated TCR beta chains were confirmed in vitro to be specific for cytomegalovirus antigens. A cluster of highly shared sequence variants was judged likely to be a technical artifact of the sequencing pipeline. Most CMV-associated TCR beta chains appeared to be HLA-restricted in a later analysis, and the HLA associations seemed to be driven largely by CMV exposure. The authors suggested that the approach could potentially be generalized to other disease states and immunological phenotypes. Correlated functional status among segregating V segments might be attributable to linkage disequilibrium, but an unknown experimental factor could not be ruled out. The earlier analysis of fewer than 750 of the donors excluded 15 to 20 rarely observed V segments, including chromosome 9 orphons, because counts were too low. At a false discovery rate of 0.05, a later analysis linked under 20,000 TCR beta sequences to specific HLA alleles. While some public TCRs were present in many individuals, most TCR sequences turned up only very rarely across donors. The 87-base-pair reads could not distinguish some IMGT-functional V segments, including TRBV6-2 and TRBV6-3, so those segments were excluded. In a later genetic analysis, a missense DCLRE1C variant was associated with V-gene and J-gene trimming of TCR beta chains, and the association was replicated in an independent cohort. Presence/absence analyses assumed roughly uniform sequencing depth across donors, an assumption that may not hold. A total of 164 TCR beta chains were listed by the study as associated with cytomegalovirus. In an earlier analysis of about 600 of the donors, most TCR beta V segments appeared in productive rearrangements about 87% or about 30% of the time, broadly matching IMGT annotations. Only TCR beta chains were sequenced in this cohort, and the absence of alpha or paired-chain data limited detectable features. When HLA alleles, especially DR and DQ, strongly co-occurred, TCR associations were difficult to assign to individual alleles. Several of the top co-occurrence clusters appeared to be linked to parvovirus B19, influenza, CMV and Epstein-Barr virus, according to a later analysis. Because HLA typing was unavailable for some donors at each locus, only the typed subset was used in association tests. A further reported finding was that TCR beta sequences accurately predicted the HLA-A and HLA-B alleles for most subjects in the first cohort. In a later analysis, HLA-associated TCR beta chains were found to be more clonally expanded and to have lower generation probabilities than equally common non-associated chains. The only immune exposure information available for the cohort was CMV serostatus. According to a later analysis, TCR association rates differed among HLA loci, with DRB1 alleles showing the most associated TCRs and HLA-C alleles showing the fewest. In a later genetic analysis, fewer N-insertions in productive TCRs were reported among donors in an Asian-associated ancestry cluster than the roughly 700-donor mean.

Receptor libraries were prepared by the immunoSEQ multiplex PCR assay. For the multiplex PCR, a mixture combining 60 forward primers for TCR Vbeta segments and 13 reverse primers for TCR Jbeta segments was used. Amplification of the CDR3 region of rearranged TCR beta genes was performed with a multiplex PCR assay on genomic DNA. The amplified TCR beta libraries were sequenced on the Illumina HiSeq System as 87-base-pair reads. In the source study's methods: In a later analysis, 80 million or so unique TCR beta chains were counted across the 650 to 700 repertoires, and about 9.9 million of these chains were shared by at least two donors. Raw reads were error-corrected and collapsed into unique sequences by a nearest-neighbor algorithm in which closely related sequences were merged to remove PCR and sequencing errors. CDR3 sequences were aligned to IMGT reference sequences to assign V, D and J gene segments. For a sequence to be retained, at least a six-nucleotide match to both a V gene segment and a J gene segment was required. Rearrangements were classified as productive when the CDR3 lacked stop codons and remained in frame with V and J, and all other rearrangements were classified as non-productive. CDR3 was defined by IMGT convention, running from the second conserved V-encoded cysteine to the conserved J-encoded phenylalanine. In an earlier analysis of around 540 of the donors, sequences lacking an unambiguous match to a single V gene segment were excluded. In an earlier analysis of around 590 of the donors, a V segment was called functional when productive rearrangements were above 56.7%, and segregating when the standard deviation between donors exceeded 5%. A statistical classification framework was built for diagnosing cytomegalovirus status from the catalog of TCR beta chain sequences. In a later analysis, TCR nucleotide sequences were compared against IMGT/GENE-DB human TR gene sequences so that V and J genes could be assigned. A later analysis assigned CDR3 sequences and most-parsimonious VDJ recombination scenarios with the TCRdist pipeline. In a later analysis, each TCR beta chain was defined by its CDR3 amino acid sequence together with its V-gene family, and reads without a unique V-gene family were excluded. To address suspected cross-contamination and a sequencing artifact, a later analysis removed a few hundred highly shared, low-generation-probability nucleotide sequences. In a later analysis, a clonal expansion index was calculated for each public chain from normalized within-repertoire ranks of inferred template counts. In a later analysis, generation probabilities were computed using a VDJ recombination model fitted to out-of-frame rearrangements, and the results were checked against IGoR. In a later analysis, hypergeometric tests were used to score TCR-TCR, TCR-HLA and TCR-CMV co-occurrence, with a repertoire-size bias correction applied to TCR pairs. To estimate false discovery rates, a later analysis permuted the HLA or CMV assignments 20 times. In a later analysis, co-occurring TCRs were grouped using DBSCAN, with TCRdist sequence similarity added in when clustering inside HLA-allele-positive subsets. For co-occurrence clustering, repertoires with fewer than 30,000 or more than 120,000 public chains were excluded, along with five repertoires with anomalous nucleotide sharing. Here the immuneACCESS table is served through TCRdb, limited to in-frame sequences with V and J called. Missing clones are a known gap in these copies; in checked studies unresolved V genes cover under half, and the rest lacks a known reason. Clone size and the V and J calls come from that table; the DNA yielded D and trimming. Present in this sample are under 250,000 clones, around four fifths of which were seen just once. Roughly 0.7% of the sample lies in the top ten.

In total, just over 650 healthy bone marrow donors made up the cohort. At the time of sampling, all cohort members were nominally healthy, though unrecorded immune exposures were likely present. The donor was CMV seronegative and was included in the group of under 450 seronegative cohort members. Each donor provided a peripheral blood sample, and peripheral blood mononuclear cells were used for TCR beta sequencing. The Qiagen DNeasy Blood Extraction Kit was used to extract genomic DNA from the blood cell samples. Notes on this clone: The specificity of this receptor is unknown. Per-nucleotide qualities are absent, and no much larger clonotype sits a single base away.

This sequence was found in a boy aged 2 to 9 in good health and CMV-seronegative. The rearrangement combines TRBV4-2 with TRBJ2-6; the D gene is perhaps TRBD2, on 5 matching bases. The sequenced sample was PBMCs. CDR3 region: CASSQVAGAGANVLTF. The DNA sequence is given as TGTGCCAGCAGCCAAGTGGCGGGCGCTGGGGCCAACGTCCTGACTTTC.